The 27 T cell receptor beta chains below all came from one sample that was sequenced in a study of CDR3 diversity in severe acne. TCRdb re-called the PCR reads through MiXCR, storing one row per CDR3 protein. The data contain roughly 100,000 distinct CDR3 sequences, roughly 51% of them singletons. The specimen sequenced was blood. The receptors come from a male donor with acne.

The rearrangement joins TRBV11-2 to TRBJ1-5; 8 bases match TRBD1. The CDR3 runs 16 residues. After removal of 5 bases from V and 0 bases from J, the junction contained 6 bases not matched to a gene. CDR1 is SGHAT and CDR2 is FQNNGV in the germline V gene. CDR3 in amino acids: CASSDPDRDSNQPQHF. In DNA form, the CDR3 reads TGTGCCAGCAGCGACCCGGACAGGGATAGCAATCAGCCCCAGCATTTT. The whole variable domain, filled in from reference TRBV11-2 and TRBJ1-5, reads EAGVAQSPRYKIIEKRQSVAFWCNPISGHATLYWYQQILGQGPKLLIQFQNNGVVDDSQLPKDRFSAERLKGVDSTLKIQPAKLEDSAVYLCASSDPDRDSNQPQHFGDGTRLSIL.

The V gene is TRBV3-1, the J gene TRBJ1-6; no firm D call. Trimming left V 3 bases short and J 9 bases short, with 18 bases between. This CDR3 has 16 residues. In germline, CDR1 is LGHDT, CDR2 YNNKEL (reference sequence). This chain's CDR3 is CASSQSYGEGFSPLHF. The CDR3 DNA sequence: TGTGCCAGCAGCCAGAGTTATGGGGAAGGATTTTCACCCCTCCACTTT.

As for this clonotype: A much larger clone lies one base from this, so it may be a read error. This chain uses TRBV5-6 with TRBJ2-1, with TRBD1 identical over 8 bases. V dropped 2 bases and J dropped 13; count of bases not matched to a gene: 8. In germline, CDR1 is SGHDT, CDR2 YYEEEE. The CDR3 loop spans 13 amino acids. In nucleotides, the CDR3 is TGTGCCAGCAGCTTCGGACAGGGAAGAGGACAGTTCTTC. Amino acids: CASSFGQGRGQFF.

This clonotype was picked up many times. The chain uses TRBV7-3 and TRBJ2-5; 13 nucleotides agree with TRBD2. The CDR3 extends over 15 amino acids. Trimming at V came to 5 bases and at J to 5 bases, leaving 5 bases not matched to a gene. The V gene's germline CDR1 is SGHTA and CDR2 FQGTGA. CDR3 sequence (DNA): TGTGCCAGCAGCCAAGGACTAGCGGGAGCGGAGACCCAGTACTTC. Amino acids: CASSQGLAGAETQYF.

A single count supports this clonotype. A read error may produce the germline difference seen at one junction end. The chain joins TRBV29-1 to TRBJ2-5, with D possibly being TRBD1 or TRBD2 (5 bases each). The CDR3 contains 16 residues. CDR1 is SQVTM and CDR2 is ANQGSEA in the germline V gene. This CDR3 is CSVESREGPNQEAQYF. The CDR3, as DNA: TGCAGCGTTGAATCTCGAGAGGGGCCGAACCAAGAGGCCCAGTACTTC.

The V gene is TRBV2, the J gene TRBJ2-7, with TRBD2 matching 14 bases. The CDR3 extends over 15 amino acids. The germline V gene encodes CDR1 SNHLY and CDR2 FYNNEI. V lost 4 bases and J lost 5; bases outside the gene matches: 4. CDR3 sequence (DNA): TGTGCCAGCAGTGGACTAGCGGGAGGGGGGGACGAGCAGTACTTC. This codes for CASSGLAGGGDEQYF.

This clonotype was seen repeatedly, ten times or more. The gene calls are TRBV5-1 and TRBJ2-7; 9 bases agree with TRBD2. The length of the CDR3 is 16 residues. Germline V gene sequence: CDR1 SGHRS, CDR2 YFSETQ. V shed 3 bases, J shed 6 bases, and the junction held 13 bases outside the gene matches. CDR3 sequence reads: CASSSLGGRALSEQYV. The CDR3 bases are TGCGCCAGCAGCTCCCTCGGCGGGAGGGCACTATCCGAGCAGTACGTC.

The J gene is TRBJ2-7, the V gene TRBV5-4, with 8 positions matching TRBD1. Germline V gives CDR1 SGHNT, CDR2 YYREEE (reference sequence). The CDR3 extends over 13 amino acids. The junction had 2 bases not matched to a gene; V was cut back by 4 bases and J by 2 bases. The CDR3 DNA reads TGTGCCAGCAGCGTGGGACAGGCCTACGAGCAGTACTTC. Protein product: CASSVGQAYEQYF. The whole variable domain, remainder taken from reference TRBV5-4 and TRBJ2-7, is ETGVTQSPTHLIKTRGQQVTLRCSSQSGHNTVSWYQQALGQGPQFIFQYYREEENGRGNFPPRFSGLQFPNYSSELNVNALELDDSALYLCASSVGQAYEQYFGPGTRLTVT.

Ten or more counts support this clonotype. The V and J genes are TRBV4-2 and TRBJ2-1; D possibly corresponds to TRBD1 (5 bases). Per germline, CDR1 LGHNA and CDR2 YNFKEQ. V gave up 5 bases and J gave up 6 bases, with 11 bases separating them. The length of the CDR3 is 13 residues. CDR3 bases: TGTGCCAGCAGCGAGCAGGGTCGCAATGAGCAGTTCTTC. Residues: CASSEQGRNEQFF.

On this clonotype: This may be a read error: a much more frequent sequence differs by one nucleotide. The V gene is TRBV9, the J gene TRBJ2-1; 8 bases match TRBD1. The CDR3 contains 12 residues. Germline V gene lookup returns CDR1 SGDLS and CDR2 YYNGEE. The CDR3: CARSVAGGEGFF. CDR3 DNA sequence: TGTGCCAGGAGCGTAGCAGGGGGCGAGGGGTTCTTC.

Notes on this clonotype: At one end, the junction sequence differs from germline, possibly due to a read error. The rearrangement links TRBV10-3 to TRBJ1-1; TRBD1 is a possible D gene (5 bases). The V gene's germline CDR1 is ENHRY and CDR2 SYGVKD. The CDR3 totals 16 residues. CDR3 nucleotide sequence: TGTGCCAGCAGTCCACCCCCGGCAGGGCGCGACACTGAAGCTTTCTTT. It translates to CASSPPPAGRDTEAFF.

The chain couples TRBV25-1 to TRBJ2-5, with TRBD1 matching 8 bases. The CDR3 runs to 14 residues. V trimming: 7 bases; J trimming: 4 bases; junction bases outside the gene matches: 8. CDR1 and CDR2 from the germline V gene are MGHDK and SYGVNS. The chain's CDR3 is CASTQTGARETQYF. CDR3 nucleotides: TGTGCCAGCACCCAGACAGGGGCCCGAGAGACCCAGTACTTC.

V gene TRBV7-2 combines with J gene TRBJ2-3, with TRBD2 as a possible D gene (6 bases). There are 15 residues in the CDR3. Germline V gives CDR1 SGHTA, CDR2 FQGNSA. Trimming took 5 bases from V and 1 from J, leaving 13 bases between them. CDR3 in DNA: TGTGCCAGCAGCCGTTCGGACTACGGCACAGATACGCAGTATTTT. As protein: CASSRSDYGTDTQYF.

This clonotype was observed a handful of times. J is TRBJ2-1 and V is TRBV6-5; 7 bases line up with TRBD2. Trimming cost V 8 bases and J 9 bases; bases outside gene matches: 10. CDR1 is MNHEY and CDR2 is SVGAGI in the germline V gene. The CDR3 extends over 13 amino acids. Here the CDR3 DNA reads TGTGCCAGCCGCGGGAGTGGTGGGGGTGAGCAGTTCTTC. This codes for CASRGSGGGEQFF.

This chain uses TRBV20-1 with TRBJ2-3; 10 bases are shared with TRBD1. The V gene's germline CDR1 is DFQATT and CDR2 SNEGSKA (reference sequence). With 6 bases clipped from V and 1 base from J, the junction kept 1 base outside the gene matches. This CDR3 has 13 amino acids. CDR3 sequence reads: CSAGTGGTDTQYF. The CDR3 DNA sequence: TGCAGTGCAGGGACAGGGGGCACAGATACGCAGTATTTT.

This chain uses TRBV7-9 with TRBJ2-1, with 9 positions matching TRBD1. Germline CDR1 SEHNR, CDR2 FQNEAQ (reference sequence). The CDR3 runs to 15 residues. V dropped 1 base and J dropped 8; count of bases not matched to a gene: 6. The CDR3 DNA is TGTGCCAGCAGCTTAGGGGGACAGGGTGGGGATGAGCAGTTCTTC. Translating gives CASSLGGQGGDEQFF.

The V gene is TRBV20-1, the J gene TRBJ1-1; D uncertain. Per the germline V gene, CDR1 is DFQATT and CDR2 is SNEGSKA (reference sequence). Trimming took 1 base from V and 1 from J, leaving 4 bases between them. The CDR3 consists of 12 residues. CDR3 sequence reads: CSARGGNTEAFF. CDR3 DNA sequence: TGCAGTGCTAGAGGAGGGAACACTGAAGCTTTCTTT.

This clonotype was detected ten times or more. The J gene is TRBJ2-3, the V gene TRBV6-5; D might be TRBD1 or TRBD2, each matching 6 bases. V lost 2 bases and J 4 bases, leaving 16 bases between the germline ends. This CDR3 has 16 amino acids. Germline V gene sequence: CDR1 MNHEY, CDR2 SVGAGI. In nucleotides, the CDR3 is TGTGCCAGCAGTTACGACGGGGGCGCGGGGTCAGATACGCAGTATTTT. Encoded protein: CASSYDGGAGSDTQYF.

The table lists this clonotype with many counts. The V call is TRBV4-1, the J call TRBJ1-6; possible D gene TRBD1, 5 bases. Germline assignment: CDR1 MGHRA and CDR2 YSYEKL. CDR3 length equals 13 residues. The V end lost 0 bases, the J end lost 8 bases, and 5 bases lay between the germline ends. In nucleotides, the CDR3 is TGCGCCAGCAGCCAAGACAGGGATTCACCCCTCCACTTT. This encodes CASSQDRDSPLHF.

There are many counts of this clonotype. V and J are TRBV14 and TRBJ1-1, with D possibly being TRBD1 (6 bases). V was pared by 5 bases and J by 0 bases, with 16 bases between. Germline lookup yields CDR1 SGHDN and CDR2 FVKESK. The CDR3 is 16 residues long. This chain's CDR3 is CASSGIQGVMNTEAFF. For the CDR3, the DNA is TGTGCCAGCAGCGGAATACAGGGAGTCATGAACACTGAAGCTTTCTTT.

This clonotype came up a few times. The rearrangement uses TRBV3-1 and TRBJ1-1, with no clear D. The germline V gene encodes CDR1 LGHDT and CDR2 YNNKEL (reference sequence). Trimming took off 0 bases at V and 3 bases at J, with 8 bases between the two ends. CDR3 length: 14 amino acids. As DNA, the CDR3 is TGTGCCAGCAGCCAAGATTGGGGATACACTGAAGCTTTCTTT. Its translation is CASSQDWGYTEAFF.

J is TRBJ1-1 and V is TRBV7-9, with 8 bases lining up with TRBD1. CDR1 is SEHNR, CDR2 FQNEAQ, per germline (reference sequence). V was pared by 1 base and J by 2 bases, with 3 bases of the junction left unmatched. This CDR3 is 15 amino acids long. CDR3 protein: CASSLGGQGNTEAFF. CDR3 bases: TGTGCCAGCAGCTTAGGCGGACAGGGTAACACTGAAGCTTTCTTT.

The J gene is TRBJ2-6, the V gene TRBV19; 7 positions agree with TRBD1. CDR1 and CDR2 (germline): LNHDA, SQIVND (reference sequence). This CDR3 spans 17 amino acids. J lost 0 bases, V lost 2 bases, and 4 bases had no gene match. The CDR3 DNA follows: TGTGCCAGTAGTATACTGGGACAGAGCTCTGGGGCCAACGTCCTGACTTTC. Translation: CASSILGQSSGANVLTF. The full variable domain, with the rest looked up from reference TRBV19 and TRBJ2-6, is DGGITQSPKYLFRKEGQNVTLSCEQNLNHDAMYWYRQDPGQGLRLIYYSQIVNDFQKGDIAEGYSVSREKKESFPLTVTSAQKNPTAFYLCASSILGQSSGANVLTFGAGSRLTVL.

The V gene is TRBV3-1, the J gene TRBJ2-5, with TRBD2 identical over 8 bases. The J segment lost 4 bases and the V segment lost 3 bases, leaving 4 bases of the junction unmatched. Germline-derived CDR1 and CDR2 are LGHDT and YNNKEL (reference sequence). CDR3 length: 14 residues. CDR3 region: CASSQAGGGETQYF. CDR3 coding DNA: TGTGCCAGCAGCCAGGCGGGAGGCGGAGAGACCCAGTACTTC.

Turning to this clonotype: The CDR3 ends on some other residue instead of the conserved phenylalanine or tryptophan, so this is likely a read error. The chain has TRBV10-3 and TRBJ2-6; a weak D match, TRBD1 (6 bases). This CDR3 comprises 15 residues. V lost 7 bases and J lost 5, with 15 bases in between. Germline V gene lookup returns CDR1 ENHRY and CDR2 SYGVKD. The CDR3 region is CAINEIQGRANVLTL. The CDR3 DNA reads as TGTGCCATCAATGAAATACAGGGTAGGGCCAACGTCCTGACTCTC.

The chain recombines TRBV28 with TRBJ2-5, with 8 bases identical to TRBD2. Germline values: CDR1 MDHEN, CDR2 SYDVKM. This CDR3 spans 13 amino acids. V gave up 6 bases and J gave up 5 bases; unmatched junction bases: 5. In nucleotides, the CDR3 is TGTGCCAGCAGGTCCGGGGGGGTGGAGACCCAGTACTTC. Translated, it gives CASRSGGVETQYF.

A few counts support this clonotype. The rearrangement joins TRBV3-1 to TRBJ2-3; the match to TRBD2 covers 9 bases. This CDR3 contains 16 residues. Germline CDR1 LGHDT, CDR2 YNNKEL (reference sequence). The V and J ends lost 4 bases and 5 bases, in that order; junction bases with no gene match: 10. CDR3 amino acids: CASSLRSGGRGDTQYF. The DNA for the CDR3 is TGTGCCAGCAGCCTTAGAAGCGGGGGGCGAGGAGATACGCAGTATTTT.